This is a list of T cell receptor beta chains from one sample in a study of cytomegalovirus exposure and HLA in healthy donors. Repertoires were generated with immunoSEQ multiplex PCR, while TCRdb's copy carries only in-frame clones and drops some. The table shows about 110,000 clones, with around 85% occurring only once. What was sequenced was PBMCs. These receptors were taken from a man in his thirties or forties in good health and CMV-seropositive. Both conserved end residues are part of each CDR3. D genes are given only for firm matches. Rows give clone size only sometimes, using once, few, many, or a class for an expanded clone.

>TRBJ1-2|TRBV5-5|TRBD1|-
TGTGCCAGCAGCTTAGTACCGGGACAGAACAACTATGGCTACACCTTC
CASSLVPGQNNYGYTF
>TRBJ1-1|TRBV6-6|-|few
TGTGCCAGCAGTCAACCAGGACTGATGAACACTGAAGCTTTCTTT
CASSQPGLMNTEAFF
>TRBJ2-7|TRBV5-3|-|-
TGTGCCAGAGGTAGAGGCTACGAGCAGTACTTC
CARGRGYEQYF
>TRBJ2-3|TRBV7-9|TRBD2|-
TGTGCCAGCAGCCCCAGACCTCGGAAACTAGCGGGGGGCACAGATACGCAGTATTTT
CASSPRPRKLAGGTDTQYF
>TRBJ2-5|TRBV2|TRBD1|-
TGTGCCAGCAGCGAGGACAGGGCCGTCGGGCAGTACTTC
CASSEDRAVGQYF
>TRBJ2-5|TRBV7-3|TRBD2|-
TGTGCCAGCAGCCCCTCGGGGGGGCCTCTGGAGACCCAGTACTTC
CASSPSGGPLETQYF
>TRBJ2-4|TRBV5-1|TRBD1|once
TGCGCCAGCAGCTTGGCCCACGACAGGGGGCGCTATGGAAACATTCAGTACTTC
CASSLAHDRGRYGNIQYF
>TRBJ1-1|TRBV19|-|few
TGTGCCAGTAGTATCGGCAGGGTGAACACTGAAGCTTTCTTT
CASSIGRVNTEAFF
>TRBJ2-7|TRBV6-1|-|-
TGTGCCAGCAGCAGAACAGGACCAAGCTCCTACGAGCAGTACTTC
CASSRTGPSSYEQYF
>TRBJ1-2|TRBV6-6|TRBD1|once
TGTGCCAGCAGTACCAAAGGGGGCGGTGGCTACACCTTC
CASSTKGGGGYTF
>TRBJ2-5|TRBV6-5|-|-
TGTGCCAGCAGTTCCCGTCTATCCCGCCAAGAGACCCAGTACTTC
CASSSRLSRQETQYF
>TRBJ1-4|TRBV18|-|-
TGTGCCAGCTCACAGGACGAGGGGAGGACTAATGAAAAACTGTTTTTT
CASSQDEGRTNEKLFF
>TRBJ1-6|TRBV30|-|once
TGTGCCTGGAGTGTACTAGGGTCCAATTCACCCCTCCACTTT
CAWSVLGSNSPLHF
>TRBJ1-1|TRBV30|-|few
TGTGCCACCAGACAGAACACTGAAGCTTTCTTT
CATRQNTEAFF
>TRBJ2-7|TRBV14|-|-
TGTGCCAGCAGCCAAGAAATAGGAGACGGTAAGAACGAGCAGTACTTC
CASSQEIGDGKNEQYF
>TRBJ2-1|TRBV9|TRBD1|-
TGTGCCAGCAGCGTAAGGGGGGACAGGAGCTCCTACAATGAGCAGTTCTTC
CASSVRGDRSSYNEQFF
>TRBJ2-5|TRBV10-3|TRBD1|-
TGTGCCATCAAGGACAGGGGTGAGACCCAGTACTTC
CAIKDRGETQYF
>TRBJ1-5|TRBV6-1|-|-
TGTGCCAGCAGCGCTTATCAGATTAGCAATCAGCCCCAGCATTTT
CASSAYQISNQPQHF
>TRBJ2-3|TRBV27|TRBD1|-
TGTGCCAGCAGTTCGCAGGGACAGGGTATGGCGGATACGCAGTATTTT
CASSSQGQGMADTQYF
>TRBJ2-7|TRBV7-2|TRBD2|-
TGTGCCAGCAACCCCACCGGGGGGGGAGAGCAGTACTTC
CASNPTGGGEQYF
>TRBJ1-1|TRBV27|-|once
TGTGCCAGCAGTCTCAGGGTTTTGGGCACTGAAGCTTTCTTT
CASSLRVLGTEAFF
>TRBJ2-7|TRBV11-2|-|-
TGTGCCAGCAGCTTAGGGACAGCGTACGAGCAGTACTTC
CASSLGTAYEQYF
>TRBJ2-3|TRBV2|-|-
TGTGCCAGCAATATCAGGGCCGACGATACGCAGTATTTT
CASNIRADDTQYF
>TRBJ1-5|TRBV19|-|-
TGTGCCAGTAGTATAGGTCCAGGAGGGAACAATCAGCCCCAGCATTTT
CASSIGPGGNNQPQHF
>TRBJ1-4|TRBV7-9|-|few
TGTGCCAGCAGCTTAGGGCAGGGAAATGAAAAACTGTTTTTT
CASSLGQGNEKLFF
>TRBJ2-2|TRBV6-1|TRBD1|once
TGTGCCAGCAGAGCCGGGACAGGGAACACCGGGGAGCTGTTTTTT
CASRAGTGNTGELFF
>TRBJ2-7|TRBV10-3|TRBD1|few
TGTGCCATCAGGATGACAGGGGGATACGAGCAGTACTTC
CAIRMTGGYEQYF
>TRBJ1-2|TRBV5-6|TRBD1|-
TGTGCCAGCAGCTTCGGGACAGGGGATCTACTATATGGCTACACCTTC
CASSFGTGDLLYGYTF
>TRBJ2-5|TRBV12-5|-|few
TGTGCTAGTGGTTCCAGCTCCTTAGGACATCAAGAGACCCAGTACTTC
CASGSSSLGHQETQYF
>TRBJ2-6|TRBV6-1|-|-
TGTGCCAGTTGGCGGGCTGGGGCCAACGTCCTGACTTTC
CASWRAGANVLTF
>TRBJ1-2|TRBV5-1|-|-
TGCGCCAGCAGCTTGCGTACTGAATATGGCTACACCTTC
CASSLRTEYGYTF
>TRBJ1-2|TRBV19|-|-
TGTGCCAGTAGTATAGGGCGCGGTCCGGCGCCTTATGGCTACACCTTC
CASSIGRGPAPYGYTF
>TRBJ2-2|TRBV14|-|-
TGTGCCAGCAGCCTCGCAAGGGGCTACACCGGGGAGCTGTTTTTT
CASSLARGYTGELFF
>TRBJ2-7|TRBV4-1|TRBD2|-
TGCGCCAGCAGCCAAGATCCTAGCGGGGAATACGAGCAGTACTTC
CASSQDPSGEYEQYF
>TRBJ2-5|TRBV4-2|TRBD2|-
TGTGCCAGCAGCCCGGGACTAGCGGGGGGGCCGGTCGAGACCCAGTACTTC
CASSPGLAGGPVETQYF
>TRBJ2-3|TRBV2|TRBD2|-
TGTGCCAGCAGGGCCGAGCGTGGACTAGCGGTAGATACGCAGTATTTT
CASRAERGLAVDTQYF
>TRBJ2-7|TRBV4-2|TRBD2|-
TGTGCCAGCAGCCAAGACCCGGGACTAGCCAGGAGCTCCTACGAGCAGTACTTC
CASSQDPGLARSSYEQYF
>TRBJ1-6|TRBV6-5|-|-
TGTGCCAGCAGGGGACTGGGGTCAGCGTCACCCCTCCACTTT
CASRGLGSASPLHF
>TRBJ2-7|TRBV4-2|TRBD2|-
TGTGCCAGCAGCCGAGCACGGGGGGTATCCTACGAGCAGTACTTC
CASSRARGVSYEQYF
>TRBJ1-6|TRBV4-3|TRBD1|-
TGCGCCAGCAGCCAAGATCCCCCGACAGGGGATAATTCACCCCTCCACTTT
CASSQDPPTGDNSPLHF
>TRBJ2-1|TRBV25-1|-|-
TGTGCCAGCAGTGGACTATCGGGCACCTACAATGAGCAGTTCTTC
CASSGLSGTYNEQFF
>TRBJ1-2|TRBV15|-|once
TGTGCCACCAGCAGAGGAGGGAATAACTATGGCTACACCTTC
CATSRGGNNYGYTF
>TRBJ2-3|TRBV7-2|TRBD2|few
TGTGCCAGCAGCTGGGCTAGCGGGGGTACAGATACGCAGTATTTT
CASSWASGGTDTQYF
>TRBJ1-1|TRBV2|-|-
TGTGCCAGCAGTGGACAAATGAACACTGAAGCTTTCTTT
CASSGQMNTEAFF
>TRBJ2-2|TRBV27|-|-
TGTGCCAGCAGTTCCAGGCCGATAGGGGGGCTGTTTTTT
CASSSRPIGGLFF
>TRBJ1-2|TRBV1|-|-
TGCACCAGCAGCCAAGAGGGGAGGGGGGATGGCTACACCTTC
CTSSQEGRGDGYTF
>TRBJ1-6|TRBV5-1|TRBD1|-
TGCGCCAGCAGCCTAAGACAGGGTGAATCACCCCTCCACTTT
CASSLRQGESPLHF
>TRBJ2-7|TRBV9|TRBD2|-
TGTGCCAGCAGCGTAGCTGCGAGCGGGGGGGACGCTGCCTACGAGCAGTACTTC
CASSVAASGGDAAYEQYF
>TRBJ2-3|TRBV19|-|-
TGTGCCAGTAGTATGGCGACAGGCGACACAGATACGCAGTATTTT
CASSMATGDTDTQYF